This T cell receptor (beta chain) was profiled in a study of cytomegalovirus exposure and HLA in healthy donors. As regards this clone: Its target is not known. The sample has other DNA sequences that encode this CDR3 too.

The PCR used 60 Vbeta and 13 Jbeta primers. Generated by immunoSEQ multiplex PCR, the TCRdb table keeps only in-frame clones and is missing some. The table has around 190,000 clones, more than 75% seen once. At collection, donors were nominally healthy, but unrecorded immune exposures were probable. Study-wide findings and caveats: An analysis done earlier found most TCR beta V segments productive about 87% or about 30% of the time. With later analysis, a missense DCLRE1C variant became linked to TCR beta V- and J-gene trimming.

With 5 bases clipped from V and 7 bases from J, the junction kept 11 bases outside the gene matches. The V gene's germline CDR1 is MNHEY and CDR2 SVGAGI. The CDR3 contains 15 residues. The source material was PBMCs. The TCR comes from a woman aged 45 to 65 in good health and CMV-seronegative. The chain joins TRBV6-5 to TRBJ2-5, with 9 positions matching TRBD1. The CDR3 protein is CASSRTGTGQMTQYF. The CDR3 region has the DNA TGTGCCAGCAGTCGGACCGGGACAGGGCAGATGACCCAGTACTTC.